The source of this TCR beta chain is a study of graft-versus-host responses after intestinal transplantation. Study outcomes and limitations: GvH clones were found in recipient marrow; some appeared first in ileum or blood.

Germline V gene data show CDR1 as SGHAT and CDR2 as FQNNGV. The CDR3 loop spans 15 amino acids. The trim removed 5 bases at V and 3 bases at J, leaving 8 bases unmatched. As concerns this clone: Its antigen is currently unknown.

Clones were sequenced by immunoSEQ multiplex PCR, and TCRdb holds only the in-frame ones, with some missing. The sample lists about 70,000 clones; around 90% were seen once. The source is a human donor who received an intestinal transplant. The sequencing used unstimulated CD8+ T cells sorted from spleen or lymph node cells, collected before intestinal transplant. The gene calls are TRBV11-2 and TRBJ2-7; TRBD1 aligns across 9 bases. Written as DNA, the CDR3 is TGTGCCAGCAGCCCTCGAGACAGGGGGAACTACGAGCAGTACTTC. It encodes CASSPRDRGNYEQYF. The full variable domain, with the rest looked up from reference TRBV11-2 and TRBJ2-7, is EAGVAQSPRYKIIEKRQSVAFWCNPISGHATLYWYQQILGQGPKLLIQFQNNGVVDDSQLPKDRFSAERLKGVDSTLKIQPAKLEDSAVYLCASSPRDRGNYEQYFGPGTRLTVT.